These 9 T cell receptor beta chains originate from one sample sequenced in a study of TIL therapy for anti-PD-1-resistant metastatic lung cancer. Stated time point: pre-treatment sample, taken before nivolumab and TIL therapy. Sequencing used immunoSEQ v3. TCRdb's table, derived via immunoSEQ multiplex PCR, lists solely in-frame clones and lacks some. Of about 60,000 clones in the sample, 55% to 70% were seen once. Sequencing was performed on blood, taken at baseline. The receptors derive from a person between 30 and 80 years old with non-small cell lung cancer.

The V gene is TRBV29-1, the J gene TRBJ1-4, with 7 bases matching TRBD1. The CDR3 totals 15 residues. In germline, CDR1 is SQVTM, CDR2 ANQGSEA. The ends lost 5 bases at V and 2 bases at J; junction bases unmatched: 8. Here the CDR3 reads CSVRTGLTTNEKLFF. The CDR3 bases are TGCAGCGTTCGGACAGGTCTAACGACTAATGAAAAACTGTTTTTT. The full variable domain, with the rest looked up from reference TRBV29-1 and TRBJ1-4, is SAVISQKPSRDICQRGTSLTIQCQVDSQVTMMFWYRQQPGQSLTLIATANQGSEATYESGFVIDKFPISRPNLTFSTLTVSNMSPEDSSIYLCSVRTGLTTNEKLFFGSGTQLSVL.

The chain joins TRBV4-1 to TRBJ1-2, with D unclear. V lost 4 bases and J lost 2, with 8 bases in between. This CDR3 spans 13 amino acids. CDR1 and CDR2 (germline): MGHRA, YSYEKL. CDR3 amino acids: CASSRGPNYGYTF. The CDR3 coding sequence is TGCGCCAGCAGCCGTGGGCCCAACTATGGCTACACCTTC.

Turning to this clone: One end of the junction varies from germline; a read error may be responsible. The chain recombines TRBV7-7 with TRBJ2-7; 11 positions agree with TRBD1. The CDR3 is 14 residues long. CDR1 is SSHAT, CDR2 FNYEAQ, per germline (reference sequence). CDR3 residues: CASSFGTGGYEQYF. The CDR3 coding sequence is TGTGCTAGCAGCTTTGGGACAGGGGGCTACGAGCAGTACTTC.

CDR3 loop: CASSFTGGEETQYF. CDR3 coding DNA: TGTGCCAGCAGCTTCACCGGGGGCGAGGAGACCCAGTACTTC. This chain uses TRBV5-5 with TRBJ2-5; either TRBD1 or TRBD2 may fit D (6 bases each). V lost 2 bases and J 5 bases, leaving 13 bases between the germline ends. This CDR3 is built from 14 residues. Germline V CDR1 and CDR2: SGHKS, YYEKEE (reference sequence).

The chain uses TRBV5-1 and TRBJ2-5; the D gene could be TRBD1 or TRBD2 (5 bases each). V was trimmed by 5 bases and J by 3 bases, leaving 17 bases between them. Germline loops: CDR1 SGHRS, CDR2 YFSETQ. This CDR3 is 15 amino acids long. The CDR3 nucleotides are TGCGCCAGCAGGTCCACCGGGACCTCCAAAGAGACCCAGTACTTC. Protein sequence: CASRSTGTSKETQYF.

The chain is built from TRBV30 and TRBJ2-5; possibly TRBD1 for D (6 bases). The V end was cut by 3 bases, the J end by 4 bases, with 12 bases between. CDR3 length equals 13 residues. CDR1 is GTSNPN and CDR2 is SVGIG in the germline V gene (reference sequence). As DNA, the CDR3 is TGTGCCTGGAGCACACAGGGCGGAGAGACCCAGTACTTC. Protein: CAWSTQGGETQYF.

The V gene is TRBV5-6, the J gene TRBJ2-5; possibly TRBD1 for D (5 bases). CDR3 length equals 14 residues. The germline gives CDR1 SGHDT, CDR2 YYEEEE. V gave up 2 bases and J gave up 2 bases, with 10 bases separating them. CDR3 DNA sequence: TGTGCCAGCAGCTTACAGGCCCAACAAGAGACCCAGTACTTC. Translating gives CASSLQAQQETQYF. Filled out from reference TRBV5-6 and TRBJ2-5, the complete variable domain reads DAGVTQSPTHLIKTRGQQVTLRCSPKSGHDTVSWYQQALGQGPQFIFQYYEEEERQRGNFPDRFSGHQFPNYSSELNVNALLLGDSALYLCASSLQAQQETQYFGPGTRLLVL.

This clone was observed once. Here the CDR3 reads CAWSTDRTGRGGNTIYF. CDR3 nucleotides: TGTGCCTGGAGTACTGACCGGACAGGGAGAGGTGGAAACACCATATATTTT. This sequence joins TRBV30 and TRBJ1-3, with 8 bases fitting TRBD1. The ends lost 2 bases at V and 3 bases at J; junction bases unmatched: 12. The CDR3 has 17 amino acids. Germline V gives CDR1 GTSNPN, CDR2 SVGIG (reference sequence).

This clone was detected only a few times. This chain joins TRBV15 and TRBJ1-1; D uncertain. Trimming removed 1 base at V and 11 bases at J, with 17 bases between. This CDR3 comprises 14 residues. CDR1 is LNHNV and CDR2 is YYDKDF in the germline V gene (reference sequence). The DNA for the CDR3 is TGTGCCACCAGCAGAGCAATGGGGATCCCCGGGGCTTTCTTT. Its translation: CATSRAMGIPGAFF.